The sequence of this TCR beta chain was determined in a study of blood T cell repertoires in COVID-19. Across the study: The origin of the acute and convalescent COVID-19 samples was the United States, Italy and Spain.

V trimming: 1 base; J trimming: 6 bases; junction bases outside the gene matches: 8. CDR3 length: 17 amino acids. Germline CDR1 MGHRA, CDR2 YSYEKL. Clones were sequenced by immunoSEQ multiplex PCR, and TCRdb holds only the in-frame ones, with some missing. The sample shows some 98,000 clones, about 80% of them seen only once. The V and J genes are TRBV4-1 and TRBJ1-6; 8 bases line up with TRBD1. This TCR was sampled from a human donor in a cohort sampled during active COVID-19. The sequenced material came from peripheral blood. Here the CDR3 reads CASSQGGITGGNSPLHF. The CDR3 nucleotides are TGCGCCAGCAGCCAAGGCGGGATAACAGGGGGTAATTCACCCCTCCACTTT.